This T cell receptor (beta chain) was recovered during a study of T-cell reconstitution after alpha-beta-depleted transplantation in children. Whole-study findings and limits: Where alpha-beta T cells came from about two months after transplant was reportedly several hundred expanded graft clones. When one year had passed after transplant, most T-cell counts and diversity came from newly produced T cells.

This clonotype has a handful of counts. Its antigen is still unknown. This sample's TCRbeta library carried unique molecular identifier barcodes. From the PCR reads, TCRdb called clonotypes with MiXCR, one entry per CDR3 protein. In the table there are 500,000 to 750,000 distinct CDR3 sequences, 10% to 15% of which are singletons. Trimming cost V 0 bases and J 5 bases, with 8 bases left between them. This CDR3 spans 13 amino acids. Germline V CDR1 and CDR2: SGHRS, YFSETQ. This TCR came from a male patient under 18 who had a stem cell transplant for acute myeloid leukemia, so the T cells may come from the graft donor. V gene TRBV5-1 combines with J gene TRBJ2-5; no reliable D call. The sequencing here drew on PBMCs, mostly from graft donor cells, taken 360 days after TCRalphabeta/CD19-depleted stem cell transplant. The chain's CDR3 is CASSLAMLETQYF. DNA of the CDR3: TGCGCCAGCAGCTTGGCGATGCTTGAGACCCAGTACTTC.